The 20 T cell receptor beta chains below come from one sample, sequenced in a study of shared clonotypes between healthy human individuals. Assay: immunoSEQ multiplex PCR; the TCRdb copy retains only in-frame clones and omits some. Of around 600,000 clones in the sample, about 95% are singletons; the top ten hold 0.095% to 0.14%. CD45RO-negative, CCR7-positively selected cells formed the naive CD8 fraction, excluding terminally differentiated effector memory CD45RA+ cells. The source material was naive CD8+ T cells sorted from blood. Every receptor here comes from a woman aged 25-40 years in good health.

This chain joins TRBV5-4 and TRBJ2-3, with 8 bases that match TRBD2. The trim removed 5 bases at V and 15 bases at J, leaving 11 bases unmatched. Germline V gene data show CDR1 as SGHNT and CDR2 as YYREEE (reference sequence). This CDR3 is 12 amino acids long. The CDR3 DNA reads as TGTGCCAGCAGTACGGGGGGGAGCCCCCATTATTTT. Protein sequence: CASSTGGSPHYF.

This rearrangement joins TRBV28 to TRBJ1-5, with a weak D call TRBD1 (5 bases). Germline V gene lookup returns CDR1 MDHEN and CDR2 SYDVKM. Trimming took off 3 bases at V and 7 bases at J, with 13 bases between the two ends. The CDR3 contains 14 residues. Written as DNA, the CDR3 is TGTGCCAGCAGTTTTTATTGGGGCCGGCAGCCCCAGCATTTT. Its protein is CASSFYWGRQPQHF.

This clone was seen once. The V call is TRBV7-6, the J call TRBJ2-7; D remains unclear. CDR1 SGHVS and CDR2 FNYEAQ come from the germline V gene. The CDR3 consists of 10 residues. Trimming left V 3 bases short and J 9 bases short, with 6 bases between. CDR3 sequence (DNA): TGTGCCAGCAGCTTGGTGTGGCAGTACTTC. It specifies CASSLVWQYF.

In the case of this clone: The same CDR3 also results from other DNA sequences found in this sample. The rearrangement uses TRBV27 and TRBJ1-5, with TRBD1 matching 8 bases. Losses at the gene ends were 6 bases for V and 6 bases for J; bases not matched to a gene: 7. The CDR3 is made up of 14 amino acids. CDR1 MNHEY and CDR2 SMNVEV come from the germline V gene (reference sequence). The CDR3: CASSSGGAGQPQHF. The CDR3 nucleotides read TGTGCCAGCAGCTCAGGGGGCGCAGGTCAGCCCCAGCATTTT.

This sequence joins TRBV13 and TRBJ2-7, with D tentatively TRBD2 (5 bases). CDR3 length: 13 residues. Germline CDR1 reads PRHDT; CDR2 reads FYEKMQ (reference sequence). Trimming removed 0 bases at V and 4 bases at J, with 7 bases between. CDR3 protein: CASSLGGEYEQYF. CDR3 bases: TGTGCCAGCAGCTTAGGCGGGGAATACGAGCAGTACTTC.

A word on this clone: This sample includes further DNA sequences coding for the same CDR3. The J gene is TRBJ2-7, the V gene TRBV19, with D perhaps matching TRBD1 (5 bases). Trimming shortened V by 4 bases and J by 4 bases, and 5 bases separated the two germline ends. The CDR3 length is 11 residues. CDR1 LNHDA and CDR2 SQIVND come from the germline V gene (reference sequence). The CDR3 sequence is CASSKGYEQYF. In DNA form, the CDR3 reads TGTGCCAGTAGTAAGGGGTACGAGCAGTACTTC.

This clone was recorded once. The chain uses TRBV13 and TRBJ2-1; 8 bases align to TRBD2. This CDR3 contains 16 residues. Germline CDR1 reads PRHDT; CDR2 reads FYEKMQ (reference sequence). Trimming removed 6 bases from V and 9 bases from J; junction bases left unmatched: 16. The CDR3 here is CASREMGLVGRSEQFF. The DNA of the CDR3 is TGTGCCAGCAGGGAGATGGGACTAGTGGGTCGCAGTGAGCAGTTCTTC. The variable domain in full, completed from reference TRBV13 and TRBJ2-1, reads AAGVIQSPRHLIKEKRETATLKCYPIPRHDTVYWYQQGPGQDPQFLISFYEKMQSDKGSIPDRFSAQQFSDYHSELNMSSLELGDSALYFCASREMGLVGRSEQFFGPGTRLTVL.

The J gene is TRBJ2-7, the V gene TRBV19; 10 bases agree with TRBD1. The V segment lost 5 bases and the J segment 3 bases; nucleotides outside the gene matches: 4. Germline-derived CDR1 and CDR2 are LNHDA and SQIVND (reference sequence). The CDR3 totals 14 residues. The CDR3 sequence is CASSSRTGGYEQYF. The DNA of the CDR3 is TGTGCCAGTAGTTCCCGGACAGGGGGCTACGAGCAGTACTTC. Drawing the rest from reference TRBV19 and TRBJ2-7, the complete variable domain is DGGITQSPKYLFRKEGQNVTLSCEQNLNHDAMYWYRQDPGQGLRLIYYSQIVNDFQKGDIAEGYSVSREKKESFPLTVTSAQKNPTAFYLCASSSRTGGYEQYFGPGTRLTVT.

This chain joins TRBV5-8 and TRBJ1-1, with 12 bases that match TRBD1. The CDR3 totals 17 residues. Germline loops: CDR1 SGHTS, CDR2 YDEGEE. V lost 3 bases to trimming and J lost 1 base; unmatched junction nucleotides: 7. CDR3 in amino acids: CASSWGQGAVGNTEAFF. In nucleotides, the CDR3 is TGTGCCAGCAGCTGGGGACAGGGGGCAGTCGGGAACACTGAAGCTTTCTTT.

This clone was recorded a few times. V is TRBV6-6 and J is TRBJ1-2; D is ambiguous. Looked up from germline, CDR1 is MNHNY and CDR2 is SVGAGI (reference sequence). V was clipped by 4 bases and J by 8 bases, with 20 bases between them. This CDR3 comprises 15 residues. The CDR3 reads CASSSRRAPIGGYTF. The CDR3 DNA sequence: TGTGCCAGCAGTTCGAGACGGGCCCCAATTGGCGGCTACACCTTC.

This clone has just a few counts. The chain joins TRBV6-6 to TRBJ2-7; weak D call: TRBD2 (6 bases). CDR3 length equals 13 residues. Trimming pared 2 bases from V and 2 bases from J, leaving 7 bases between. Per germline, CDR1 MNHNY and CDR2 SVGAGI (reference sequence). CDR3 DNA sequence: TGTGCCAGCAGTTACGCGGGGACCTACGAGCAGTACTTC. Amino acid sequence: CASSYAGTYEQYF.

The rearrangement joins TRBV28 to TRBJ2-1, with TRBD1 as a possible D gene (5 bases). Germline loops: CDR1 MDHEN, CDR2 SYDVKM. The CDR3 runs 14 residues. Trimming took 5 bases from V and 4 from J, leaving 12 bases between them. CDR3 in DNA: TGTGCCAGCAGTCAGGGCAACCCTTACAATGAGCAGTTCTTC. It translates to CASSQGNPYNEQFF. The whole variable domain, remainder taken from reference TRBV28 and TRBJ2-1, is DVKVTQSSRYLVKRTGEKVFLECVQDMDHENMFWYRQDPGLGLRLIYFSYDVKMKEKGDIPEGYSVSREKKERFSLILESASTNQTSMYLCASSQGNPYNEQFFGPGTRLTVL.

The V and J genes are TRBV13 and TRBJ2-5; D possibly corresponds to TRBD1 (6 bases). V was trimmed by 6 bases and J by 4 bases, leaving 15 bases between them. This CDR3 is built from 14 residues. Germline CDR1 and CDR2: PRHDT and FYEKMQ (reference sequence). The CDR3 DNA follows: TGTGCCAGCAGTTCCCGGGACACGGGAGAGACCCAGTACTTC. It translates to CASSSRDTGETQYF. Drawing the rest from reference TRBV13 and TRBJ2-5, the complete variable domain is AAGVIQSPRHLIKEKRETATLKCYPIPRHDTVYWYQQGPGQDPQFLISFYEKMQSDKGSIPDRFSAQQFSDYHSELNMSSLELGDSALYFCASSSRDTGETQYFGPGTRLLVL.

As to this clone: Within the sample, other DNA sequences also encode this same CDR3. The chain employs TRBV27 and TRBJ1-2, with D tentatively TRBD1 (6 bases). CDR1 and CDR2 from the germline V gene are MNHEY and SMNVEV (reference sequence). The CDR3 consists of 12 residues. V lost 6 bases and J 6 bases, leaving 11 bases between the germline ends. The CDR3 spells CASSSGGHGYTF. In DNA, the CDR3 is TGTGCCAGCAGCTCTGGGGGGCATGGCTACACCTTC.

J is TRBJ2-5 and V is TRBV7-3, with D possibly matching TRBD1 (5 bases). Germline V gene data show CDR1 as SGHTA and CDR2 as FQGTGA. The CDR3 runs to 14 residues. V lost 0 bases and J 5 bases, leaving 10 bases between the germline ends. CDR3 sequence (DNA): TGTGCCAGCAGCTTAACGGGAAGGGGCGAGACCCAGTACTTC. Protein: CASSLTGRGETQYF. The full variable domain, with the rest looked up from reference TRBV7-3 and TRBJ2-5, is GAGVSQTPSNKVTEKGKYVELRCDPISGHTALYWYRQSLGQGPEFLIYFQGTGAADDSGLPNDRFFAVRPEGSVSTLKIQRTERGDSAVYLCASSLTGRGETQYFGPGTRLLVL.

V gene TRBV16 combines with J gene TRBJ2-3; 7 bases map to TRBD1. V lost 1 base and J lost 0; bases outside the gene matches: 7. The CDR3 runs 17 residues. Germline V gives CDR1 KGHSY, CDR2 FQNENV. The CDR3 nucleotides are TGTGCCAGCAGCCAATTTCGGCGAGGGGGCAGCACAGATACGCAGTATTTT. Translating gives CASSQFRRGGSTDTQYF. Filled out from reference TRBV16 and TRBJ2-3, the complete variable domain reads GEEVAQTPKHLVRGEGQKAKLYCAPIKGHSYVFWYQQVLKNEFKFLISFQNENVFDETGMPKERFSAKCLPNSPCSLEIQATKLEDSAVYFCASSQFRRGGSTDTQYFGPGTRLTVL.

Notes on this clone: One junction end does not reproduce the germline sequence, and a read error may be involved. This sequence joins TRBV6-5 and TRBJ2-1; TRBD1 aligns across 8 bases. Per germline, CDR1 MNHEY and CDR2 SVGAGI. The CDR3 has 13 amino acids. CDR3 nucleotide sequence: TGTGCCAGCAGTTACGCCCCGACAGGGGAGCGGTTCTTC. Amino acid sequence: CASSYAPTGERFF.

J is TRBJ2-5 and V is TRBV7-9, with a tentative D call TRBD1 (6 bases). The CDR3 extends over 14 amino acids. V was shortened by 3 bases and J by 2 bases, with 10 bases between the two germline ends. Germline CDR1 is SEHNR and CDR2 is FQNEAQ (reference sequence). The CDR3 DNA follows: TGTGCCAGCAGCTTCGACAGGCAACAAGAGACCCAGTACTTC. Translating gives CASSFDRQQETQYF.

The chain is built from TRBV13 and TRBJ2-1; TRBD2 agrees at 10 bases. The CDR3 sequence is 16 residues long. J gave up 0 bases and V 5 bases, and 4 bases lay outside the gene matches. From germline, CDR1 is PRHDT and CDR2 FYEKMQ (reference sequence). The CDR3: CASSTWTSGSYNEQFF. CDR3 sequence (DNA): TGTGCCAGCAGCACATGGACTAGCGGCTCCTACAATGAGCAGTTCTTC. Using reference TRBV13 and TRBJ2-1 for the parts outside the CDR3, the full variable domain is AAGVIQSPRHLIKEKRETATLKCYPIPRHDTVYWYQQGPGQDPQFLISFYEKMQSDKGSIPDRFSAQQFSDYHSELNMSSLELGDSALYFCASSTWTSGSYNEQFFGPGTRLTVL.

This chain joins TRBV9 and TRBJ1-2; D gene ambiguous. V was clipped by 0 bases and J by 6 bases, with 12 bases between them. Germline values: CDR1 SGDLS, CDR2 YYNGEE. The CDR3 has 14 amino acids. The CDR3 sequence: CASSVDSSQHGYTF. For the CDR3, the DNA is TGTGCCAGCAGCGTAGATTCTAGCCAGCATGGCTACACCTTC.